A selection of T cell receptor beta chains follows, all from one sample in a study of cytomegalovirus exposure and HLA in healthy donors. Here immunoSEQ multiplex PCR was the method, and the copy in TCRdb shows in-frame clones only, minus some. The repertoire has about 88,000 clones, 85% to 90% of them found once; the top ten carry approximately 2.3%. Sequencing was performed on PBMCs. The receptor set was obtained from a man aged 18 to 35 in good health and CMV-seronegative. Each CDR3 is given with its conserved first and last residue. The order of the fields is D gene, J gene, V gene, CDR3 protein, CDR3 DNA. A D gene is named only where the DNA matches it firmly.

D: TRBD1
J: TRBJ2-7
V: TRBV19
CDR3: CASSVRRGIYEQYF
DNA: TGTGCCAGTAGTGTCCGCAGGGGGATCTACGAGCAGTACTTC

D: TRBD2
J: TRBJ2-7
V: TRBV15
CDR3: CATSRAGTSGSDERYF
DNA: TGTGCCACCAGCAGAGCCGGGACTAGCGGGAGTGACGAGCGGTACTTC

D: TRBD1
J: TRBJ2-3
V: TRBV2
CDR3: CASILQGTPSGVSTDTQYF
DNA: TGTGCCAGCATCCTACAGGGGACACCGTCTGGGGTTAGCACAGATACGCAGTATTTT

D: NA
J: TRBJ2-2
V: TRBV5-1
CDR3: CASSLRDISNTGELFF
DNA: TGCGCCAGCAGCTTAAGGGACATATCGAACACCGGGGAGCTGTTTTTT

D: TRBD2
J: TRBJ2-1
V: TRBV7-6
CDR3: CASSQGLAGGLGEQFF
DNA: TGTGCCAGCAGCCAGGGTCTAGCGGGAGGTCTCGGTGAGCAGTTCTTC

D: TRBD1
J: TRBJ1-2
V: TRBV28
CDR3: CASSLTGQGGSYGYTF
DNA: TGTGCCAGCAGTTTAACCGGACAGGGGGGTAGCTATGGCTACACCTTC

D: NA
J: TRBJ2-7
V: TRBV14
CDR3: CASSPRVGEQYF
DNA: TGTGCCAGCAGCCCCCGGGTTGGCGAGCAGTACTTC

D: TRBD2
J: TRBJ2-1
V: TRBV28
CDR3: CASSSPGALAGGFNEQFF
DNA: TGTGCCAGCAGTTCACCAGGGGCCCTAGCGGGAGGGTTCAATGAGCAGTTCTTC

D: NA
J: TRBJ2-1
V: TRBV13
CDR3: CASSLSPIWGSSYNEQFF
DNA: TGTGCCAGCAGCTTATCCCCGATATGGGGCAGCTCCTACAATGAGCAGTTCTTC

D: NA
J: TRBJ2-1
V: TRBV19
CDR3: CASKKGIRERAYNEQFF
DNA: TGTGCCAGTAAGAAAGGGATCAGGGAACGCGCCTACAATGAGCAGTTCTTC

D: NA
J: TRBJ1-1
V: TRBV7-9
CDR3: CSSSSRAMENTEAFF
DNA: TGTTCCAGCAGCTCCAGGGCGATGGAGAACACTGAAGCTTTCTTT

D: TRBD2
J: TRBJ2-2
V: TRBV5-1
CDR3: CASSLFLPNRGGSAGELFF
DNA: TGCGCCAGCAGCTTGTTTCTTCCCAACCGGGGGGGGTCAGCCGGGGAGCTGTTTTTT

D: NA
J: TRBJ2-7
V: TRBV21-1
CDR3: CASSHSGSYEQYF
DNA: TGTGCCAGCAGCCATAGCGGGAGCTACGAGCAGTACTTC

D: NA
J: TRBJ2-3
V: TRBV7-2
CDR3: CASSGRGGADTQYF
DNA: TGTGCCAGCAGCGGGAGGGGGGGGGCAGATACGCAGTATTTT

D: NA
J: TRBJ1-1
V: TRBV27
CDR3: CASSLYSAPVTGTEAFF
DNA: TGTGCCAGCAGTTTATATTCGGCCCCCGTGACGGGCACTGAAGCTTTCTTT

D: NA
J: TRBJ2-1
V: TRBV13
CDR3: CASSLGGNEQFF
DNA: TGTGCCAGCAGCTTAGGCGGGAATGAGCAGTTCTTC

D: NA
J: TRBJ1-5
V: TRBV4-2
CDR3: CASSPDWAEQPQHF
DNA: TGTGCCAGCAGCCCGGACTGGGCTGAGCAGCCCCAGCATTTT

D: NA
J: TRBJ1-4
V: TRBV28
CDR3: CASRNRPDYVNEKLFF
DNA: TGTGCCAGCAGAAATCGACCGGACTATGTTAATGAAAAACTGTTTTTT

D: NA
J: TRBJ2-7
V: TRBV28
CDR3: CASSRGLRAYEQYF
DNA: TGTGCCAGCAGCCGCGGGTTACGGGCCTACGAGCAGTACTTC

D: NA
J: TRBJ1-4
V: TRBV7-9
CDR3: CASSLEGTGTVGKLFF
DNA: TGTGCCAGCAGCTTAGAGGGTACAGGAACAGTTGGAAAACTGTTTTTT